This TCR beta chain was sequenced in a study of blood T cell repertoires in COVID-19. The CDR3 covers 12 residues. Between the trimmed V and J ends, which lost 4 bases and 7 bases, there was a span of 14 bases. Germline V gives CDR1 GTSNPN, CDR2 SVGIG (reference sequence). Here immunoSEQ multiplex PCR was the method, and the copy in TCRdb shows in-frame clones only, minus some. This table holds around 320,000 clones, around 90% found once. This clone was counted a few times. V is TRBV30 and J is TRBJ2-7; the D gene is possibly TRBD1 (8 bases). This clonotype was obtained from a woman aged 18-29 years with acute COVID-19. The sample comprised PBMCs or T cells enriched from blood (not recorded which). CDR3 loop: CAWKQGGLEQYF. CDR3 sequence (DNA): TGTGCCTGGAAACAGGGGGGGTTAGAGCAGTACTTC.